Shown below are 23 T cell receptor beta chains from a single sample sequenced in a study of regulatory T cells in long-lasting Graves disease (dated by TCRdb to the early 2020s). To prepare the library, multiplex PCR was applied. TCRdb shows the sequencer as Illumina HiSeq 4000. CDR3 regions were amplified by Arm-PCR with iRepertoire HTBI primers to construct TCR beta libraries. TCRdb redid the processing of the public reads, applying fastp at Q25 and MiXCR, and retained in-frame beta chains. Each entry is one CDR3 protein sequence, shown with its most common DNA and genes. The table for this sample lists about 240,000 distinct CDR3 sequences; around 20% of them were counted only once. The ten largest account for approximately 14% of the sample. The time point label, as the study defines it: newly diagnosed GD, antithyroid drugs for less than 3 months. For both TCR sequencing and RNA sequencing, RNA was extracted from PBMCs in TRIzol.

The source material was peripheral blood mononuclear cells (PBMCs), sampled at new diagnosis, from a patient treated with antithyroid drugs. These receptors all stem from a female donor with Graves disease.

This clonotype was recorded many times. The J gene is TRBJ2-1, the V gene TRBV11-3; 9 positions match TRBD2. The CDR3 is 15 amino acids. V was pared by 5 bases and J by 4 bases, with 6 bases of the junction left unmatched. Germline V gives CDR1 SGHNT, CDR2 YENEEA. The CDR3 here is CASSRSSGRYNEQFF. The CDR3 DNA follows: TGTGCCAGCAGCAGAAGCAGCGGGAGGTACAATGAGCAGTTCTTC.

The chain links TRBV30 to TRBJ1-1; D ambiguous. The V gene's germline CDR1 is GTSNPN and CDR2 SVGIG (reference sequence). The CDR3 consists of 12 residues. Deletions cut 2 bases from V and 2 bases from J, with 6 bases between. This CDR3 is CAWSTANTEAFF. The CDR3 nucleotides read TGTGCCTGGAGTACAGCCAACACTGAAGCTTTCTTT.

This clonotype appeared a few times. One base away lies a much larger clone, so this may be a sequencing read error. This chain links TRBV6-1 with TRBJ1-1; unclear D gene. The CDR3 is 14 residues long. Germline CDR1 reads MNHNS; CDR2 reads SASEGT. CDR3 sequence (DNA): TGTGCCAGCGGTGAGTATCGGATGAACACTGAAGCTTTCTTT. This sequence encodes CASGEYRMNTEAFF.

The rearrangement joins TRBV18 to TRBJ2-5; 8 nucleotides line up with TRBD1. Germline V gives CDR1 KGHSH, CDR2 LQKENI. This CDR3 region has 16 residues. The V and J ends lost 0 bases and 0 bases, in that order; junction bases with no gene match: 3. CDR3 in DNA: TGTGCCAGCTCACCACCGTGGGGACAGGACCAAGAGACCCAGTACTTC. Protein sequence: CASSPPWGQDQETQYF.

This clonotype has just one count. A much bigger clone sits one base away, suggesting this may be a read error. The chain links TRBV7-3 to TRBJ2-4, with 9 bases identical to TRBD1. V shed 5 bases and J 8 bases; nucleotides not matched to a gene: 7. Germline assignment: CDR1 SGHTA and CDR2 FQGTGA. This CDR3 has 14 residues. CDR3 residues: CASSPSTGGDIQYF. In DNA, the CDR3 is TGTGCCAGCAGCCCCTCGACAGGGGGGGACATTCAGTACTTC.

This clonotype was detected only a few times. The chain recombines TRBV20-1 with TRBJ2-1; a possible D gene is TRBD1 (6 bases). The CDR3 loop spans 13 amino acids. The V and J ends lost 4 bases and 5 bases respectively, with 12 bases between them. Per germline, CDR1 DFQATT and CDR2 SNEGSKA (reference sequence). The CDR3 spells CSAMKDRHNEQFF. The DNA for the CDR3 is TGCAGTGCTATGAAGGACAGACACAATGAGCAGTTCTTC.

This clonotype was detected ten times or more. The chain recombines TRBV4-3 with TRBJ1-2, with D perhaps matching TRBD1 (6 bases). In germline, CDR1 is LGHNA, CDR2 YSLEER. V was trimmed by 0 bases and J by 6 bases, leaving 11 bases between them. The CDR3 loop spans 14 amino acids. The CDR3 sequence: CASSQELRGNGYTF. DNA for the CDR3: TGCGCCAGCAGCCAAGAGCTGAGGGGGAATGGCTACACCTTC.

The rearrangement joins TRBV11-2 to TRBJ2-1; 9 bases are shared with TRBD2. V trimming: 0 bases; J trimming: 6 bases; junction bases outside the gene matches: 6. CDR1 and CDR2 from the germline V gene are SGHAT and FQNNGV. This CDR3 is built from 16 residues. The CDR3: CASSLDLAGRGNEQFF. As DNA, the CDR3 is TGTGCCAGCAGCTTAGATCTAGCGGGAAGGGGCAATGAGCAGTTCTTC.

This clonotype was detected ten times or more. This chain links TRBV7-2 with TRBJ1-2; 7 bases fit TRBD1. This CDR3 region has 15 residues. CDR1 and CDR2 (germline): SGHTA, FQGNSA. V shed 0 bases and J 5 bases; nucleotides not matched to a gene: 6. The CDR3: CASSLAGQLEYGYTF. The CDR3 region has the DNA TGTGCCAGCAGCTTAGCGGGACAGCTCGAGTATGGCTACACCTTC.

This clonotype appeared a few times. The chain combines TRBV5-1 with TRBJ2-5; D gene ambiguous. V was trimmed by 2 bases and J by 5 bases, leaving 10 bases between them. This CDR3 has 13 residues. Germline values: CDR1 SGHRS, CDR2 YFSETQ. In nucleotides, the CDR3 is TGCGCCAGCAGCTTCTATCCGTGGGAGACCCAGTACTTC. Translating it yields CASSFYPWETQYF.

This clonotype was recorded at least ten times. V and J are TRBV19 and TRBJ1-2, with D hard to call. The V end was cut by 7 bases, the J end by 4 bases, with 16 bases between. The V gene's germline CDR1 is LNHDA and CDR2 SQIVND (reference sequence). The CDR3 loop spans 14 amino acids. The CDR3 DNA reads as TGTGCCAGTACCAAAAGTGGGCAGACCTATGGCTACACCTTC. Translated: CASTKSGQTYGYTF.

This clonotype was observed at least ten times. The rearrangement uses TRBV7-2 and TRBJ2-1, with 7 bases matching TRBD1. The CDR3 has 14 amino acids. After removal of 5 bases from V and 1 base from J, the junction contained 2 bases not matched to a gene. Germline V gives CDR1 SGHTA, CDR2 FQGNSA. CDR3: CASSHRGSYNEQFF. In nucleotides, the CDR3 is TGTGCCAGCAGCCACAGGGGATCCTACAATGAGCAGTTCTTC.

Many counts were recorded for this clonotype. The rearrangement uses TRBV27 and TRBJ1-2, with D tentatively TRBD1 (5 bases). The CDR3 loop spans 14 amino acids. Germline-derived CDR1 and CDR2 are MNHEY and SMNVEV (reference sequence). V dropped 6 bases and J dropped 6 bases, with 17 bases sitting between them. This CDR3 reads CASSYTSRAHGYTF. CDR3 DNA: TGTGCCAGCAGCTACACTTCCAGGGCCCATGGCTACACCTTC.

CDR3 loop: CSARWLAGGPSYNEQFF. CDR3 sequence (DNA): TGCAGTGCTAGATGGCTAGCGGGAGGGCCATCCTACAATGAGCAGTTCTTC. The chain carries TRBV20-1 and TRBJ2-1, with 12 positions matching TRBD2. The V and J ends lost 2 bases and 1 base, in that order; junction bases with no gene match: 6. CDR3 size: 17 residues. Germline V gives CDR1 DFQATT, CDR2 SNEGSKA (reference sequence).

There are a few counts of this clonotype. The chain is built from TRBV19 and TRBJ2-1, with D unresolved. The CDR3 length is 12 residues. V lost 4 bases and J 9 bases, leaving 10 bases between the germline ends. CDR1 is LNHDA and CDR2 is SQIVND in the germline V gene (reference sequence). Written as DNA, the CDR3 is TGTGCCAGTAGTAGCCCCTCGGGTGAGCAGTTCTTC. The encoded protein is CASSSPSGEQFF.

This clonotype has ten or more counts. V gene TRBV18 combines with J gene TRBJ1-1, with TRBD1 as a possible D gene (6 bases). The ends were cut back, 3 bases at V and 0 bases at J, with 8 bases in the middle. Germline CDR1 reads KGHSH; CDR2 reads LQKENI. The CDR3 is 14 residues long. The CDR3 protein is CASSPQGLNTEAFF. CDR3 nucleotide sequence: TGTGCCAGCTCACCCCAGGGGCTGAACACTGAAGCTTTCTTT.

This clonotype has at least ten counts. The chain employs TRBV24-1 and TRBJ2-7, with TRBD1 matching 8 bases. The CDR3 extends over 15 amino acids. Germline assignment: CDR1 KGHDR and CDR2 SFDVKD. Trimming at V came to 3 bases and at J to 2 bases, leaving 5 bases not matched to a gene. The DNA for the CDR3 is TGTGCCACCAGTGATGTATCAGGGGGCGCCTACGAGCAGTACTTC. Translating gives CATSDVSGGAYEQYF.

This clonotype was seen at least ten times. This rearrangement joins TRBV19 to TRBJ1-1; maybe TRBD1 (5 bases). Germline V lookup: CDR1 LNHDA, CDR2 SQIVND (reference sequence). The CDR3 length is 16 residues. Trimming pared 9 bases from V and 1 base from J, leaving 21 bases between. The CDR3 sequence: CASQPLGTYPNTEAFF. In nucleotides, the CDR3 is TGTGCCAGCCAGCCCCTGGGGACCTATCCGAACACTGAAGCTTTCTTT.

This clonotype has only a few counts. J is TRBJ2-2 and V is TRBV5-1; 7 nucleotides align to TRBD1. The germline CDR1 and CDR2 sequences are SGHRS and YFSETQ. V was clipped by 2 bases and J by 2 bases; unmatched bases: 3. The CDR3 loop spans 15 amino acids. DNA of the CDR3: TGCGCCAGCAGCTTTGGGACAGTAAACACCGGGGAGCTGTTTTTT. This codes for CASSFGTVNTGELFF. Looking up the rest from reference TRBV5-1 and TRBJ2-2 gives the full variable domain: KAGVTQTPRYLIKTRGQQVTLSCSPISGHRSVSWYQQTPGQGLQFLFEYFSETQRNKGNFPGRFSGRQFSNSRSEMNVSTLELGDSALYLCASSFGTVNTGELFFGEGSRLTVL.

A few counts support this clonotype. The rearrangement links TRBV4-1 to TRBJ2-1, with a possible D match to TRBD2 (5 bases). V lost 0 bases and J 5 bases, leaving 11 bases between the germline ends. The V gene's germline CDR1 is MGHRA and CDR2 YSYEKL. This CDR3 spans 15 amino acids. The CDR3 coding sequence is TGCGCCAGCAGCCAAGAAGTTGCGGGTCACAATGAGCAGTTCTTC. Translating it yields CASSQEVAGHNEQFF.

CDR3 amino acids: CASSPGQGVQETQYF. The CDR3 coding sequence is TGTGCCAGCAGCCCGGGACAGGGGGTTCAAGAGACCCAGTACTTC. The chain carries TRBV7-9 and TRBJ2-5, with TRBD1 matching 11 bases. This CDR3 region has 15 residues. Unmatched junction bases numbered 4, after V lost 5 bases and J lost 2 bases. Germline values: CDR1 SEHNR, CDR2 FQNEAQ (reference sequence).

Ten or more counts support this clonotype. CDR3 sequence reads: CASSVPGTEQFF. CDR3 in DNA: TGTGCCAGCAGCGTACCCGGGACAGAGCAGTTCTTC. The genes are TRBV7-2 and TRBJ2-1, with a possible D match to TRBD1 (6 bases). This CDR3 contains 12 residues. Germline CDR1 is SGHTA and CDR2 is FQGNSA. The V end lost 5 bases, the J end lost 10 bases, and 12 bases lay between the germline ends. The variable domain in full, completed from reference TRBV7-2 and TRBJ2-1, reads GAGVSQSPSNKVTEKGKDVELRCDPISGHTALYWYRQSLGQGLEFLIYFQGNSAPDKSGLPSDRFSAERTGGSVSTLTIQRTQQEDSAVYLCASSVPGTEQFFGPGTRLTVL.

The chain has TRBV5-8 and TRBJ2-5, with TRBD1 matching 10 bases. Germline CDR1 reads SGHTS; CDR2 reads YDEGEE. The CDR3 is 15 residues long. V shed 0 bases and J 2 bases; nucleotides not matched to a gene: 1. Here the CDR3 DNA reads TGTGCCAGCAGCTTGGTGGGACAGGGGCAAGAGACCCAGTACTTC. This gives the protein CASSLVGQGQETQYF.